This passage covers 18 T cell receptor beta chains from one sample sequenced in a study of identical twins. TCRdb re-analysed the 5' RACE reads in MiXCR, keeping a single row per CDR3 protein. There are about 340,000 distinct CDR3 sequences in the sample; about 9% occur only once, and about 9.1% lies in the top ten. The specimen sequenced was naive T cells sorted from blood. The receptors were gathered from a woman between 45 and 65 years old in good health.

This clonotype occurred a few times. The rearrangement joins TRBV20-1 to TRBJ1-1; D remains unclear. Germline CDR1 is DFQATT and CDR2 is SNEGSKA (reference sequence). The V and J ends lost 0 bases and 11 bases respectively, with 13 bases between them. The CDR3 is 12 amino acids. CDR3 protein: CSAREGQSVAFF. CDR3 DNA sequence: TGCAGTGCTAGAGAAGGGCAGAGCGTCGCTTTCTTT.

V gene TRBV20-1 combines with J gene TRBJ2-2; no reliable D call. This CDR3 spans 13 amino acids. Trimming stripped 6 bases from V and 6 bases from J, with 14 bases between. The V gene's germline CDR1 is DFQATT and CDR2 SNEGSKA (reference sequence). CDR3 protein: CSAHKTLPGELFF. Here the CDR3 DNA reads TGCAGTGCCCACAAGACTCTACCCGGGGAGCTGTTTTTT.

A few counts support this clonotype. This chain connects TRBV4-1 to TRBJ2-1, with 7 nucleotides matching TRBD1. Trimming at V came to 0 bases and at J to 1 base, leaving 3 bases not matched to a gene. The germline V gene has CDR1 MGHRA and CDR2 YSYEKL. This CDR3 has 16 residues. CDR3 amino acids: CASSQDPGQSYNEQFF. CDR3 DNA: TGCGCCAGCAGCCAAGATCCGGGACAGTCCTACAATGAGCAGTTCTTC.

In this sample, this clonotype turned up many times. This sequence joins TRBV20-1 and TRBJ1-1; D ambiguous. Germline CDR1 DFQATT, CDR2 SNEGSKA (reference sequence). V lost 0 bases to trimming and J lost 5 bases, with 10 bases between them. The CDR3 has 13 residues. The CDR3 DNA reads TGCAGTGCTAGAGAGAGTGGGGAAACTGAAGCTTTCTTT. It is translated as CSARESGETEAFF.

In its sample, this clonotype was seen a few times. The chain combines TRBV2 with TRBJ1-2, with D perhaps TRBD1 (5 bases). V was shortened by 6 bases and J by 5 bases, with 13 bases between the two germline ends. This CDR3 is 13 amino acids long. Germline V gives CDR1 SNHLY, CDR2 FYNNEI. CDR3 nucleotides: TGTGCCAGCAGCCCCGGGACGGAGTATGGCTACACCTTC. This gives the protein CASSPGTEYGYTF.

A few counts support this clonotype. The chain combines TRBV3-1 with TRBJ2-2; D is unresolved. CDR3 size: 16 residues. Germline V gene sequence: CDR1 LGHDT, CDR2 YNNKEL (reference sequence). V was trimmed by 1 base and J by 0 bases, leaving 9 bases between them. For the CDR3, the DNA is TGTGCCAGCAGCCAAGGAGTCAGCACGAACACCGGGGAGCTGTTTTTT. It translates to CASSQGVSTNTGELFF.

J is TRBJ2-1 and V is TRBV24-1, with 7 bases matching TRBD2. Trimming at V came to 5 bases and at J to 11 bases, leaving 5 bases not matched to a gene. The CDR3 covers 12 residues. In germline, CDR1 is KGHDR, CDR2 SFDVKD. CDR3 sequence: CATSGSGIKQFF. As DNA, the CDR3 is TGTGCCACCAGTGGCAGCGGGATAAAGCAGTTCTTC.

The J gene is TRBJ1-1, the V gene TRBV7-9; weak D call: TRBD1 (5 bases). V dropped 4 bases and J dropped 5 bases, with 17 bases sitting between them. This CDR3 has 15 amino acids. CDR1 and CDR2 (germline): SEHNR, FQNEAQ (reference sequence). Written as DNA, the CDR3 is TGTGCCAGCAGCTCGATAATCGGGGGGAAGACTGAAGCTTTCTTT. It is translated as CASSSIIGGKTEAFF.

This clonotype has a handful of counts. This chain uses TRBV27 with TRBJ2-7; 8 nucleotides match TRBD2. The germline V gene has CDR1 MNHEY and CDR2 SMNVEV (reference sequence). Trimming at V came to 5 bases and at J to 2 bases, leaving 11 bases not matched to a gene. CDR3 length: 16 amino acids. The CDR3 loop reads CASSPPFSGTPYEQYF. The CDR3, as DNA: TGTGCCAGCAGTCCCCCATTTAGCGGGACACCCTACGAGCAGTACTTC.

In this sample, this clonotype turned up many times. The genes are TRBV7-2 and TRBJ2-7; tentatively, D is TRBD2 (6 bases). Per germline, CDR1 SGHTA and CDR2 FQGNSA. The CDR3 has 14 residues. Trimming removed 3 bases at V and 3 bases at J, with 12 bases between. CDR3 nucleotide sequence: TGTGCCAGCAGCTTTGGGGCGGGGCGCTACGAGCAGTACTTC. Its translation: CASSFGAGRYEQYF.

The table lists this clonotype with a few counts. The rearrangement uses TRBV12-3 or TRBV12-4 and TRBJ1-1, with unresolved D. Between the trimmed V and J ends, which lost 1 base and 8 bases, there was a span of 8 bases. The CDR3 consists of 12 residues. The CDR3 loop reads CASSLVPGEAFF. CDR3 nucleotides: TGTGCCAGCAGTTTAGTCCCCGGGGAAGCTTTCTTT.

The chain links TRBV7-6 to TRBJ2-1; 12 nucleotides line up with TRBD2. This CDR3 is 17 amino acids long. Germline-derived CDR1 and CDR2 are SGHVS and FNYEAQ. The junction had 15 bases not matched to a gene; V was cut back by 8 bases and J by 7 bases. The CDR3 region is CASCTWTSGKVWNEQFF. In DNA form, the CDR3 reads TGTGCCAGCTGCACCTGGACTAGCGGGAAGGTATGGAATGAGCAGTTCTTC. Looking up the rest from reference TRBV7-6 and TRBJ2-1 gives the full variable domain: GAGVSQSPRYKVTKRGQDVALRCDPISGHVSLYWYRQALGQGPEFLTYFNYEAQQDKSGLPNDRFSAERPEGSISTLTIQRTEQRDSAMYRCASCTWTSGKVWNEQFFGPGTRLTVL.

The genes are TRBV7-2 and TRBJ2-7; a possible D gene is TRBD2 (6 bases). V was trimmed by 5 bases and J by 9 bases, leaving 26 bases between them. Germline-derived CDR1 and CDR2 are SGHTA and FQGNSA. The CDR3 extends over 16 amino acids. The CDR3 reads CASSPSALLTSKRQYF. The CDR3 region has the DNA TGTGCCAGCAGCCCTAGCGCGCTACTTACGAGCAAGCGGCAGTACTTC.

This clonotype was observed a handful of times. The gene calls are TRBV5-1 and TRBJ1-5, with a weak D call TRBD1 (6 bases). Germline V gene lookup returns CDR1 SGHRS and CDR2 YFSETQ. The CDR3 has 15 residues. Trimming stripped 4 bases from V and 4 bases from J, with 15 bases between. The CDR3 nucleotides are TGCGCCAGCAGCAAACTACCAGGGGAAAATCAGCCCCAGCATTTT. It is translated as CASSKLPGENQPQHF.

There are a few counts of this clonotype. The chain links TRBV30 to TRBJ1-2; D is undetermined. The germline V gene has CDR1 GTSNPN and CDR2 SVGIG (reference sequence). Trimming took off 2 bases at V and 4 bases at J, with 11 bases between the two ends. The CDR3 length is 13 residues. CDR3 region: CAWSTQVLYGYTF. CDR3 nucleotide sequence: TGTGCCTGGAGTACTCAGGTACTCTATGGCTACACCTTC.

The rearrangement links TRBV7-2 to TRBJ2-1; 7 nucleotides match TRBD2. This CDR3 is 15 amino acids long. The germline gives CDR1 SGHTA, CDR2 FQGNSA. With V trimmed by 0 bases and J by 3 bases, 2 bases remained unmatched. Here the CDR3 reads CASSLALAVYNEQFF. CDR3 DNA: TGTGCCAGCAGCTTAGCCCTAGCGGTCTACAATGAGCAGTTCTTC.

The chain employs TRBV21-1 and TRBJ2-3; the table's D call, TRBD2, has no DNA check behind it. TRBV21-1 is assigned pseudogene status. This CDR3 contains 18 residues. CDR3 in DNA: TGTGCCAGCAGCAAATCCCCCCCTCTAGCGGGAGTCGGAGATACGCAGTATTTT. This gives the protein CASSKSPPLAGVGDTQYF.

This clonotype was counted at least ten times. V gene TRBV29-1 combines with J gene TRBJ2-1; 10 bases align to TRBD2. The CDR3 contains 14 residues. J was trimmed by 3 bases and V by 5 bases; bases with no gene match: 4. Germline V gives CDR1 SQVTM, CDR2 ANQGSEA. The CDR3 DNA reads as TGCAGCGTTTTAGCGGGAGGTAGCTACAATGAGCAGTTCTTC. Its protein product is CSVLAGGSYNEQFF.